This passage covers 20 T cell receptor beta chains from one sample sequenced in a study of blood T cell dynamics during melanoma immunotherapy. Sample time point: week 3, after first cycle of checkpoint inhibitor. Profiling relied on immunoSEQ multiplex PCR, and the TCRdb table lists in-frame clones only, not all of them. Among 10,000 or so clones, around 86% were seen once, and the ten largest hold approximately 1%. Sequenced material: blood, taken from a patient treated with checkpoint blockade. These receptors were obtained from a human donor with melanoma.

The V and J genes are TRBV4-3 and TRBJ2-3; TRBD1 matches at 9 bases. V lost 0 bases, J lost 6 bases, and 13 bases stayed unmatched. The CDR3 consists of 18 residues. Germline V gene data show CDR1 as LGHNA and CDR2 as YSLEER. For the CDR3, the DNA is TGCGCCAGCAGCCAAGATGCGCTGCACAGGGGGCTTGGTGATACGCAGTATTTT. This codes for CASSQDALHRGLGDTQYF.

The V and J genes are TRBV9 and TRBJ2-3; 10 bases fit TRBD2. The CDR3 covers 22 residues. CDR1 SGDLS and CDR2 YYNGEE come from the germline V gene. V was pared by 4 bases and J by 2 bases, with 25 bases of the junction left unmatched. This CDR3 is CASSRYGLLRASGGPITDTQYF. In DNA, the CDR3 is TGTGCCAGCAGCCGATATGGTCTTTTAAGGGCTAGCGGGGGCCCCATCACAGATACGCAGTATTTT.

The genes are TRBV6-5 and TRBJ2-1; no clear D. V was cut by 0 bases and J by 9 bases, with 9 bases left in between. There are 13 residues in the CDR3. Germline V gene data show CDR1 as MNHEY and CDR2 as SVGAGI. The CDR3 is CASSYSSGAEQFF. CDR3 sequence (DNA): TGTGCCAGCAGTTACTCCTCCGGCGCTGAGCAGTTCTTC.

The V call is TRBV30, the J call TRBJ2-5, with D unresolved. Per germline, CDR1 GTSNPN and CDR2 SVGIG (reference sequence). This CDR3 is 12 amino acids long. The V gene lost 0 bases and the J gene lost 5 bases, with 7 bases spanning the gap. The CDR3 DNA sequence: TGTGCCTGGAGTGTGCCCGCGGAGACCCAGTACTTC. This codes for CAWSVPAETQYF.

This chain joins TRBV7-2 and TRBJ2-3; 12 bases agree with TRBD2. V lost 1 base and J lost 7; bases outside the gene matches: 6. Germline CDR1 reads SGHTA; CDR2 reads FQGNSA. The CDR3 has 16 amino acids. The CDR3 DNA follows: TGTGCCAGCAGCTTAGTTTGGACTAGCGGGGTAAATACGCAGTATTTT. This sequence encodes CASSLVWTSGVNTQYF.

The chain is built from TRBV7-2 and TRBJ1-2; D is perhaps TRBD1 (5 bases). CDR3 length equals 15 residues. Germline CDR1 SGHTA, CDR2 FQGNSA. Between the trimmed V and J ends, which lost 4 bases and 4 bases, there was a span of 16 bases. CDR3 in DNA: TGTGCCAGCAGCTGGGGGTCACCTGATCTCTATGGCTACACCTTC. This sequence encodes CASSWGSPDLYGYTF.

This clone was seen a handful of times. V gene TRBV7-2 combines with J gene TRBJ1-6, with no clear D. The germline V gene has CDR1 SGHTA and CDR2 FQGNSA. Deletions cut 4 bases from V and 13 bases from J, with 8 bases between. CDR3 size: 11 residues. The DNA for the CDR3 is TGTGCCAGCAGCTCCGCCGGGCCCCTCCACTTT. It specifies CASSSAGPLHF.

This sequence joins TRBV9 and TRBJ1-5; tentatively, D is TRBD1 (5 bases). V lost 3 bases and J 3 bases, leaving 10 bases between the germline ends. The CDR3 has 14 amino acids. Germline V gene lookup returns CDR1 SGDLS and CDR2 YYNGEE. CDR3 sequence (DNA): TGTGCCAGCAGCGGTGGGGCCACCAATCAGCCCCAGCATTTT. This gives the protein CASSGGATNQPQHF.

This rearrangement joins TRBV4-1 to TRBJ2-3; 8 bases agree with TRBD1. The CDR3 sequence is 18 residues long. The ends lost 0 bases at V and 1 base at J; junction bases unmatched: 9. Looked up from germline, CDR1 is MGHRA and CDR2 is YSYEKL. CDR3 coding DNA: TGCGCCAGCAGCCAAGAACGGACAGGGAACAGACGCACAGATACGCAGTATTTT. Protein: CASSQERTGNRRTDTQYF.

The V call is TRBV10-3, the J call TRBJ2-3; 7 positions match TRBD2. Germline values: CDR1 ENHRY, CDR2 SYGVKD. The V and J ends lost 6 bases and 6 bases, in that order; junction bases with no gene match: 9. The CDR3 contains 14 residues. CDR3: CAISALALGDTQYF. DNA for the CDR3: TGTGCCATCAGCGCACTAGCGCTGGGGGATACGCAGTATTTT.

The chain recombines TRBV19 with TRBJ1-2; D is perhaps TRBD1 (6 bases). From germline, CDR1 is LNHDA and CDR2 SQIVND (reference sequence). The CDR3 length is 14 residues. The V gene lost 5 bases and the J gene lost 8 bases, with 18 bases spanning the gap. The CDR3 loop is CASSGARPGDGYTF. CDR3 sequence (DNA): TGTGCCAGTAGTGGCGCGCGTCCAGGGGACGGCTACACCTTC.

The chain combines TRBV6-1 with TRBJ2-1; D may be TRBD1 (6 bases). Per germline, CDR1 MNHNS and CDR2 SASEGT. The CDR3 totals 15 residues. V was clipped by 5 bases and J by 10 bases, with 21 bases between them. The CDR3 loop reads CASSKTGTKDEEQFF. The DNA of the CDR3 is TGTGCCAGCAGTAAGACCGGGACAAAAGATGAGGAGCAGTTCTTC.

The chain has TRBV7-9 and TRBJ2-3, with 8 positions matching TRBD1. Germline V CDR1 and CDR2: SEHNR, FQNEAQ (reference sequence). There are 15 residues in the CDR3. Trimming removed 2 bases from V and 0 bases from J; junction bases left unmatched: 1. CDR3 DNA: TGTGCCAGCAGCTTACAGGGGGCTAGCACAGATACGCAGTATTTT. Its protein product is CASSLQGASTDTQYF.

On this clone: An end of the junction does not agree with germline; a read error may underlie this. This chain links TRBV6-1 with TRBJ2-4, with 8 positions matching TRBD1. The CDR3 has 14 residues. Germline V lookup: CDR1 MNHNS, CDR2 SASEGT. The DNA for the CDR3 is TGTGCCAGCAGTGAAGCGTTCCGGGACAGGATTCGCGACTTC. This encodes CASSEAFRDRIRDF.

This clone appeared a few times. CDR3 nucleotides: TGTGCCAGCAGTGACTCCGAGGACGGGGAGCTGTTTTTT. Translation gives CASSDSEDGELFF. The chain combines TRBV6-4 with TRBJ2-2; D is unresolved. Between the trimmed V and J ends, which lost 0 bases and 7 bases, there was a span of 6 bases. The CDR3 is 13 amino acids. From germline, CDR1 is MRHNA and CDR2 SNTAGT.

The CDR3 spells CASMQQGLGYTF. The DNA of the CDR3 is TGTGCCAGCATGCAACAGGGGCTTGGCTACACCTTC. The chain combines TRBV2 with TRBJ1-2, with TRBD1 matching 7 bases. Germline V CDR1 and CDR2: SNHLY, FYNNEI. The CDR3 is 12 residues long. V shed 7 bases and J 7 bases; nucleotides not matched to a gene: 6.

J is TRBJ2-3 and V is TRBV6-4, with 8 bases aligning to TRBD2. From germline, CDR1 is MRHNA and CDR2 SNTAGT. Germline trimming cut 2 bases from V and 0 bases from J; bases unmatched to any gene: 1. The CDR3 runs 15 residues. In DNA form, the CDR3 reads TGTGCCAGCAGTGACGGACTAGCTAGCACAGATACGCAGTATTTT. This translates into CASSDGLASTDTQYF.

The chain is built from TRBV5-4 and TRBJ2-5; TRBD1 is a possible D gene (6 bases). CDR1 is SGHNT and CDR2 is YYREEE in the germline V gene (reference sequence). The CDR3 has 14 residues. Trimming pared 4 bases from V and 5 bases from J, leaving 15 bases between. CDR3 protein: CASSQYRERETQYF. CDR3 nucleotide sequence: TGTGCCAGCAGCCAGTACAGGGAAAGGGAGACCCAGTACTTC.

This chain joins TRBV9 and TRBJ2-7; no firm D call. V gave up 0 bases and J gave up 0 bases, with 7 bases separating them. From germline, CDR1 is SGDLS and CDR2 YYNGEE. The CDR3 is made up of 14 amino acids. The chain's CDR3 is CASSVGPDSYEQYF. As DNA, the CDR3 is TGTGCCAGCAGCGTAGGTCCCGACTCCTACGAGCAGTACTTC.

This clone was picked up one time. The CDR3 loop reads CASSQTGGQPQHF. The CDR3 nucleotides read TGTGCCAGCAGCCAAACAGGAGGCCAGCCCCAGCATTTT. The J gene is TRBJ1-5, the V gene TRBV16; D is possibly TRBD1 (5 bases). The V gene lost 2 bases and the J gene lost 7 bases, with 9 bases spanning the gap. CDR1 and CDR2 (germline): KGHSY, FQNENV. This CDR3 has 13 amino acids.